These 18 T cell receptor beta chains were sequenced from one sample in a study of cytomegalovirus exposure and HLA in healthy donors. With 60 Vbeta and 13 Jbeta primers, the PCR was carried out. Using immunoSEQ multiplex PCR, the repertoire was profiled, and TCRdb retains in-frame clones only, with some absent. Among around 150,000 clones listed, roughly 70% were seen once. Sequencing used PBMCs. Receptor source: a man in his forties or fifties in good health and CMV-seropositive.

This rearrangement joins TRBV7-2 to TRBJ1-3; 12 bases match TRBD1. V trimming: 4 bases; J trimming: 0 bases; junction bases outside the gene matches: 10. Per the germline V gene, CDR1 is SGHTA and CDR2 is FQGNSA. The CDR3 has 19 amino acids. The CDR3 DNA reads as TGTGCCAGCAGCTCTACCGGTGGGACAGGGGGCCCCTCTGGAAACACCATATATTTT. Translating gives CASSSTGGTGGPSGNTIYF.

V is TRBV19 and J is TRBJ1-2, with TRBD1 identical over 7 bases. This CDR3 is 13 amino acids long. Germline CDR1 LNHDA, CDR2 SQIVND (reference sequence). The trim removed 5 bases at V and 3 bases at J, leaving 3 bases unmatched. The CDR3 DNA is TGTGCCAGTAGTCTCGGACAGGACTATGGCTACACCTTC. Its translation: CASSLGQDYGYTF.

CDR3 sequence: CATSRDGRANEKLFF. For the CDR3, the DNA is TGTGCCACCAGCAGAGATGGCAGGGCTAATGAAAAACTGTTTTTT. The J gene is TRBJ1-4, the V gene TRBV15; tentatively, D is TRBD1 (5 bases). V lost 0 bases to trimming and J lost 3 bases, with 8 bases between them. CDR3 length: 15 residues. Germline CDR1 is LNHNV and CDR2 is YYDKDF (reference sequence).

The rearrangement joins TRBV2 to TRBJ1-1; D is undetermined. The CDR3 runs to 12 residues. Germline lookup yields CDR1 SNHLY and CDR2 FYNNEI. Trimming took 11 bases from V and 4 from J, leaving 14 bases between them. Here the CDR3 DNA reads TGTGCCGGCACTCGGGTCGGCACTGAAGCTTTCTTT. It yields the protein CAGTRVGTEAFF.

For the CDR3, the DNA is TGTGCCAGCAGTTACTCCGCGCGCACTGAAGCTTTCTTT. This codes for CASSYSARTEAFF. This chain links TRBV6-6 with TRBJ1-1; D is uncertain. The CDR3 contains 13 residues. Trimming stripped 0 bases from V and 4 bases from J, with 6 bases between. Germline-derived CDR1 and CDR2 are MNHNY and SVGAGI (reference sequence).

J is TRBJ2-5 and V is TRBV5-1; TRBD1 aligns across 9 bases. The V gene end was trimmed by 2 bases and the J gene end by 5 bases; junction bases not matched to a gene: 10. The germline V gene has CDR1 SGHRS and CDR2 YFSETQ. The CDR3 extends over 16 amino acids. In nucleotides, the CDR3 is TGCGCCAGCAGCTTCGGGACAGGGAGGCTCGGGGAGACCCAGTACTTC. This codes for CASSFGTGRLGETQYF.

This clone turned up a few times. This chain links TRBV29-1 with TRBJ1-5; 7 bases agree with TRBD1. This CDR3 contains 12 residues. V trimming: 7 bases; J trimming: 3 bases; junction bases outside the gene matches: 3. Germline CDR1 and CDR2: SQVTM and ANQGSEA. The CDR3, as DNA: TGCAGCGCCGGACAGGTCAATCAGCCCCAGCATTTT. Translation: CSAGQVNQPQHF.

The chain is built from TRBV5-4 and TRBJ2-5; TRBD1 matches 7 bases. The length of the CDR3 is 14 residues. Germline lookup yields CDR1 SGHNT and CDR2 YYREEE (reference sequence). The ends lost 4 bases at V and 4 bases at J; junction bases unmatched: 7. The CDR3 bases are TGTGCCAGCAGCCCGACAGGGTGGGGAGAGACCCAGTACTTC. Its translation: CASSPTGWGETQYF.

This clone was seen only once. V gene TRBV7-2 combines with J gene TRBJ2-2; tentative D call: TRBD1 (5 bases). The CDR3 loop spans 16 amino acids. The V end lost 2 bases, the J end lost 2 bases, and 12 bases lay between the germline ends. CDR1 is SGHTA and CDR2 is FQGNSA in the germline V gene. The CDR3 region is CASSLNGQRNTGELFF. DNA of the CDR3: TGTGCCAGCAGCTTAAATGGACAAAGAAACACCGGGGAGCTGTTTTTT.

The J gene is TRBJ2-7, the V gene TRBV29-1; perhaps TRBD1 as D (6 bases). Germline CDR1 reads SQVTM; CDR2 reads ANQGSEA. Trimming pared 5 bases from V and 6 bases from J, leaving 20 bases between. There are 14 residues in the CDR3. The CDR3 loop reads CSVNTPQGFSEQYF. CDR3 coding DNA: TGCAGCGTTAACACCCCACAGGGTTTCAGCGAGCAGTACTTC.

V and J are TRBV4-1 and TRBJ1-5; D is perhaps TRBD1 (5 bases). CDR1 and CDR2 (germline): MGHRA, YSYEKL. The germline V and J ends were trimmed by 0 bases and 9 bases, with 9 bases remaining between them. This CDR3 spans 13 amino acids. The CDR3 DNA sequence: TGCGCCAGCAGCCAAGAAGACAGCCGGCCCCAGCATTTT. Encoded protein: CASSQEDSRPQHF.

This clone was seen at least ten times. This rearrangement joins TRBV19 to TRBJ2-7, with 8 bases fitting TRBD1. The CDR3 runs to 14 residues. The ends lost 2 bases at V and 6 bases at J; junction bases unmatched: 6. CDR1 and CDR2 (germline): LNHDA, SQIVND (reference sequence). Written as DNA, the CDR3 is TGTGCCAGTAGTATAAGTCAGGGGGCACTCGAGCAGTACTTC. Translation gives CASSISQGALEQYF.

CDR3 bases: TGTGCCAGCAGTTTCACTGGGACAGCCATTAGCACTGAAGCTTTCTTT. Amino acid sequence: CASSFTGTAISTEAFF. This chain connects TRBV27 to TRBJ1-1, with 7 nucleotides matching TRBD1. The CDR3 is 16 amino acids. With 3 bases clipped from V and 4 bases from J, the junction kept 11 bases outside the gene matches. Germline V gives CDR1 MNHEY, CDR2 SMNVEV (reference sequence).

V gene TRBV7-9 combines with J gene TRBJ1-1; no clear D. In germline, CDR1 is SEHNR, CDR2 FQNEAQ (reference sequence). The CDR3 is made up of 14 amino acids. Trimming cost V 1 base and J 2 bases, with 8 bases left between them. CDR3 amino acids: CASSLDSTNTEAFF. The CDR3 DNA reads as TGTGCCAGCAGCTTAGACAGCACTAACACTGAAGCTTTCTTT.

The chain uses TRBV6-6 and TRBJ1-3; TRBD1 matches 8 bases. Per germline, CDR1 MNHNY and CDR2 SVGAGI (reference sequence). This CDR3 comprises 15 residues. V was clipped by 7 bases and J by 8 bases; unmatched bases: 13. The CDR3 DNA is TGTGCCAGCAAAACCAGGACAGGGACAAGCGACACCATATATTTT. Translation gives CASKTRTGTSDTIYF.

The chain has TRBV27 and TRBJ2-7, with 8 positions matching TRBD1. CDR1 is MNHEY and CDR2 is SMNVEV in the germline V gene (reference sequence). The CDR3 runs to 14 residues. Trimming at V came to 2 bases and at J to 3 bases, leaving 3 bases not matched to a gene. CDR3 coding DNA: TGTGCCAGCAGTTTAGGGACAGGCAGCTACGAGCAGTACTTC. As protein: CASSLGTGSYEQYF.

This clone was seen only a few times. CDR3 bases: TGTGCCAGCAGTTACCAGACTGAAGCTTTCTTT. This translates into CASSYQTEAFF. The rearrangement uses TRBV6-5 and TRBJ1-1; D remains ambiguous. Germline CDR1 and CDR2: MNHEY and SVGAGI. CDR3 size: 11 residues. The V gene lost 2 bases and the J gene lost 5 bases, with 3 bases spanning the gap.

The rearrangement links TRBV6-1 to TRBJ1-5; weak D call: TRBD1 (5 bases). V lost 4 bases and J 6 bases, leaving 13 bases between the germline ends. Germline loops: CDR1 MNHNS, CDR2 SASEGT. The CDR3 totals 14 residues. The CDR3 loop is CASSASVGGQPQHF. CDR3 DNA sequence: TGTGCCAGCAGTGCCTCCGTGGGGGGTCAGCCCCAGCATTTT.